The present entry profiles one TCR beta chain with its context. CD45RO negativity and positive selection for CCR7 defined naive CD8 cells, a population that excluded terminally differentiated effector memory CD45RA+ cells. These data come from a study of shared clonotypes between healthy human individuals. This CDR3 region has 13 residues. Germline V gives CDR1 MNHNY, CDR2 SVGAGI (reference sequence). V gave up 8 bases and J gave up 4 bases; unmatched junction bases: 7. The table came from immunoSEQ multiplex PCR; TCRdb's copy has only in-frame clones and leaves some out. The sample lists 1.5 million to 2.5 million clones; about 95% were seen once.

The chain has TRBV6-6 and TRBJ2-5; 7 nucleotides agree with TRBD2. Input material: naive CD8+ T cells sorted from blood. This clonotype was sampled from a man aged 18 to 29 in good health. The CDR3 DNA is TGTGCCAGCTCAGCGGGGAACGGAGAGACCCAGTACTTC. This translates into CASSAGNGETQYF.